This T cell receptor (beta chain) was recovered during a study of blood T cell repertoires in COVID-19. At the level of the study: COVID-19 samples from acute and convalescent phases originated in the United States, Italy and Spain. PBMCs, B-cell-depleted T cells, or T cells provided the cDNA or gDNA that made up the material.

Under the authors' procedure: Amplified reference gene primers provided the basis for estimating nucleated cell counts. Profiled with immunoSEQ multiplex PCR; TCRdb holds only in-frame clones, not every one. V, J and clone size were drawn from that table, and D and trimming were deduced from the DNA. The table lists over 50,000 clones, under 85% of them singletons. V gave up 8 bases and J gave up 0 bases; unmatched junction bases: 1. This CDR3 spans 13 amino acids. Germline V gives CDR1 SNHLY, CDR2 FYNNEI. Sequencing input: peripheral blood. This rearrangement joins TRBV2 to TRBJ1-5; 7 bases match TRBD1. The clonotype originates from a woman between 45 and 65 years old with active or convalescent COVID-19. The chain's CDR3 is CASQGDSNQPQHF. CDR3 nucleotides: TGTGCCAGCCAGGGGGATAGCAATCAGCCCCAGCATTTT.